The T cell receptor (beta chain) described here comes from a study of response to subunit inactivated influenza vaccine. This clonotype was seen a few times. Its antigen is not known. CDR1 SGHKS and CDR2 YYEKEE come from the germline V gene (reference sequence). V lost 0 bases, J lost 0 bases, and 7 bases lay in between. This CDR3 comprises 16 residues. MiXCR, applied by TCRdb to the RT-PCR reads, yields one record per CDR3 protein. The sample lists approximately 530,000 distinct CDR3 sequences, roughly 7.9% occurring once. Overall study findings and caveats: The authors put forward the suggestion that each seasonal influenza vaccination may bring in only a limited number of new T cells.

The rearrangement uses TRBV5-5 and TRBJ2-6; D is undetermined. This specimen was PBMCs from blood, taken roughly 24 months after vaccination. This TCR was sampled from a man aged 45-69 years who received an inactivated influenza vaccine. CDR3 sequence reads: CASSLAAVSGANVLTF. In nucleotides, the CDR3 is TGTGCCAGCAGCTTGGCGGCGGTCTCTGGGGCCAACGTCCTGACTTTC.